This T cell receptor beta chain was profiled in a study of monozygotic twins with inflammatory bowel disease. CDR3 length equals 14 residues. CDR1 MDHEN and CDR2 SYDVKM come from the germline V gene. Investigators made cDNA in eight separate reactions per sample. Incorporation of UMIs carrying a 6-nucleotide sample barcode was performed by template switching. Both the TCRalpha cDNA and the TCRbeta cDNA were taken through two nested PCRs, lasting roughly 16 and 10 cycles. TCRdb reanalyzed the 5' RACE reads, giving one entry per CDR3 protein sequence and no DNA. Here the sample table reports 45,000 or so distinct CDR3 sequences. Blood samples of about 2.5 ml were drawn from every donor.

V gene TRBV28 combines with J gene TRBJ1-5. Source material: blood. The origin of this receptor is a human donor with ulcerative colitis or Crohn's disease, or a healthy co-twin of an affected twin (not recorded which). The CDR3 sequence: CASRLCPRCQPQHF.